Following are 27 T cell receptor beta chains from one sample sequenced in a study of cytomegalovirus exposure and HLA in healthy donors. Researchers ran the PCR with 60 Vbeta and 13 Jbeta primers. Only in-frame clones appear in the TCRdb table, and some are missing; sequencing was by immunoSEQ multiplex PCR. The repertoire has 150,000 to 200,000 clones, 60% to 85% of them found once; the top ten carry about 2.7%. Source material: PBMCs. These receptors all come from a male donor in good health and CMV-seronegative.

The CDR3 DNA reads TGTGCCAGCACCCGGTGGAGGAGCAATCAGCCCCAGCATTTT. Its protein product is CASTRWRSNQPQHF. The V call is TRBV2, the J call TRBJ1-5; D call uncertain. There are 14 residues in the CDR3. In germline, CDR1 is SNHLY, CDR2 FYNNEI. Between the trimmed V and J ends, which lost 7 bases and 1 base, there was a span of 11 bases. Based on the CDR3 plus reference TRBV2 and TRBJ1-5, the full variable domain is EPEVTQTPSHQVTQMGQEVILRCVPISNHLYFYWYRQILGQKVEFLVSFYNNEISEKSEIFDDQFSVERPDGSNFTLKIRSTKLEDSAMYFCASTRWRSNQPQHFGDGTRLSIL.

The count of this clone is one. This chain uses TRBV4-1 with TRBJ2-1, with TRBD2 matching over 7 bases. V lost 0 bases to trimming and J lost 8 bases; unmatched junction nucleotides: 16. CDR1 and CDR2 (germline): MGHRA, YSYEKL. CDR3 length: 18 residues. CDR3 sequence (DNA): TGCGCCAGCAGCCAAGATTCCGGCGGGAGAGGGAATGGTGATGAGCAGTTCTTC. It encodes CASSQDSGGRGNGDEQFF.

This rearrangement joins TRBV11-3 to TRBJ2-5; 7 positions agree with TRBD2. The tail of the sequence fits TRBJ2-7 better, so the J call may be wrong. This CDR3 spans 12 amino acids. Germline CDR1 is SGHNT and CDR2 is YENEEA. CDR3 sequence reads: CASSLGGFEQYF. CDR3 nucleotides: TGTGCCAGCAGCCTCGGGGGGTTCGAGCAGTACTTC.

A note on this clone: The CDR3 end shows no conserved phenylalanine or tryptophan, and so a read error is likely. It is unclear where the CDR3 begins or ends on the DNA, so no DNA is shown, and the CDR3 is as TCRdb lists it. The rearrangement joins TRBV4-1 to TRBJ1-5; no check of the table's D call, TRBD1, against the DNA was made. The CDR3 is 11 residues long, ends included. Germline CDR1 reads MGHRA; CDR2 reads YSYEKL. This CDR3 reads CASSQVQAQFV.

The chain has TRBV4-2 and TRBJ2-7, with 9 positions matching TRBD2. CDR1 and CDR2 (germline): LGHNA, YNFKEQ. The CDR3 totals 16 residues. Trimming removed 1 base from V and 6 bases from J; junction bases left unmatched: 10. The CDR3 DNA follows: TGTGCCAGCAGCCAAGTCACTAGCGGGTATCCAGGCGAGCAGTACTTC. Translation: CASSQVTSGYPGEQYF.

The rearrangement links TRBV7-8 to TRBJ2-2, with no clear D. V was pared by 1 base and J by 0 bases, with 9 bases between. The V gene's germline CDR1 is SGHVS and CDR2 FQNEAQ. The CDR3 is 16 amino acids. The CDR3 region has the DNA TGTGCCAGCAGCTTAGGGGCTGCCGCGAACACCGGGGAGCTGTTTTTT. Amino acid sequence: CASSLGAAANTGELFF.

Written as DNA, the CDR3 is TGTGCCAGCAGCTCGCGGACAGCAATTAATGAAAAACTGTTTTTT. As protein: CASSSRTAINEKLFF. The rearrangement links TRBV21-1 to TRBJ1-4; the listed D gene, TRBD1, was not tested against the DNA. TRBV21-1 constitutes a pseudogene. The CDR3 length is 15 residues.

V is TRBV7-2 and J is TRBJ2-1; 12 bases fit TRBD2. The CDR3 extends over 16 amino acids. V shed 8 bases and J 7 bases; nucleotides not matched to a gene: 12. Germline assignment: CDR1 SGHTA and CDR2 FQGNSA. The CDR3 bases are TGTGCCAGCTTCCCCCTGACTAGCGGGAGTCTGAATGAGCAGTTCTTC. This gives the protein CASFPLTSGSLNEQFF.

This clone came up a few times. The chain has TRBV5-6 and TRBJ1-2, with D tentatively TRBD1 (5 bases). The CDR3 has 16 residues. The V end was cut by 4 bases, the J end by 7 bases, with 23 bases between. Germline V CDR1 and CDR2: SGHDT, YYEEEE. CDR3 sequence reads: CASSPIGVIDSGGYTF. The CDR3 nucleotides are TGTGCCAGCAGCCCGATAGGGGTAATCGATAGCGGTGGCTACACCTTC.

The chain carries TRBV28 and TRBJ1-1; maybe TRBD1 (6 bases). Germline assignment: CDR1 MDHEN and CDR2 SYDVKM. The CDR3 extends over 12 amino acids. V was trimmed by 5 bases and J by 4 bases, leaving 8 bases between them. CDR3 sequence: CASSTGSTEAFF. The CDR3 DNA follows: TGTGCCAGCAGTACAGGGAGCACTGAAGCTTTCTTT.

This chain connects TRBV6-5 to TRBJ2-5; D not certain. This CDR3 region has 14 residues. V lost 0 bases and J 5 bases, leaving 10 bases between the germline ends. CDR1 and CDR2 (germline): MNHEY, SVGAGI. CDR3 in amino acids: CASSYSYGFETQYF. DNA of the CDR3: TGTGCCAGCAGTTACTCCTACGGTTTTGAGACCCAGTACTTC.

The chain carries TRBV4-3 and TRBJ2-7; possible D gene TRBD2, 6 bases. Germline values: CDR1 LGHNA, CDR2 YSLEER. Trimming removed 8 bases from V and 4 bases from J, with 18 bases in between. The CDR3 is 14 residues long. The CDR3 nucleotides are TGCGCCAGCTCGCCGGGACTTCTTGGTTACGAGCAGTACTTC. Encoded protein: CASSPGLLGYEQYF.

For the CDR3, the DNA is TGTGCCAGCAGCCCGGGCCTAGGCGGGCAAGAGACCCAGTACTTC. Translating it yields CASSPGLGGQETQYF. V is TRBV9 and J is TRBJ2-5, with D possibly being TRBD2 (5 bases). The V gene's germline CDR1 is SGDLS and CDR2 YYNGEE. The length of the CDR3 is 15 residues. The V and J ends lost 4 bases and 2 bases respectively, with 15 bases between them.

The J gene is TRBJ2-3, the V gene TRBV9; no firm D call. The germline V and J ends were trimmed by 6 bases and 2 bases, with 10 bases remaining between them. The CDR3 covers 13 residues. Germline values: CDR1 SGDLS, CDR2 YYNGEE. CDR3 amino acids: CASTSSLTDTQYF. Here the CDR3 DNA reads TGTGCCAGCACGTCTTCCCTCACAGATACGCAGTATTTT. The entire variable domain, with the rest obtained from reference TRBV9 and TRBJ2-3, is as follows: DSGVTQTPKHLITATGQRVTLRCSPRSGDLSVYWYQQSLDQGLQFLIQYYNGEERAKGNILERFSAQQFPDLHSELNLSSLELGDSALYFCASTSSLTDTQYFGPGTRLTVL.

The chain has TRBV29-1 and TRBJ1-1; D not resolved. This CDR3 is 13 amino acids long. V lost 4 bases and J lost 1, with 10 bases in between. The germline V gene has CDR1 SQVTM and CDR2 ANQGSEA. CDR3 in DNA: TGCAGCGTTGTTGGACGGGGGAACACTGAAGCTTTCTTT. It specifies CSVVGRGNTEAFF. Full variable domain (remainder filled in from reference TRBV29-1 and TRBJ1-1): SAVISQKPSRDICQRGTSLTIQCQVDSQVTMMFWYRQQPGQSLTLIATANQGSEATYESGFVIDKFPISRPNLTFSTLTVSNMSPEDSSIYLCSVVGRGNTEAFFGQGTRLTVV.

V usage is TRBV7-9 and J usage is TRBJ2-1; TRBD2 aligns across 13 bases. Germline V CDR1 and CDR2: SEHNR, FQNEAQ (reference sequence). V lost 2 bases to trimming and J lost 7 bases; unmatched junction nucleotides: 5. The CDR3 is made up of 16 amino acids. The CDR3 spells CASSLIGLAGVNEQFF. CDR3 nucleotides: TGTGCCAGCAGCTTAATAGGACTAGCGGGAGTAAATGAGCAGTTCTTC.

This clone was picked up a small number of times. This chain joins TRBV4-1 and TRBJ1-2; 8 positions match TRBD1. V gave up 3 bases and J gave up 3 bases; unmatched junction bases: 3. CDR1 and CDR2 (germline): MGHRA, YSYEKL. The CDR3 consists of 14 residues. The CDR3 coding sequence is TGCGCCAGCAGCCAGGTGGGACAGGACTATGGCTACACCTTC. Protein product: CASSQVGQDYGYTF.

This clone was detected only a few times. The DNA for the CDR3 is TGTGCCAGCAGCTTAGTTACTGAGACCCAGTACTTC. Translated, it gives CASSLVTETQYF. The chain is built from TRBV11-2 and TRBJ2-5; D gene ambiguous. This CDR3 region has 12 residues. Germline V gene data show CDR1 as SGHAT and CDR2 as FQNNGV. Trimming left V 1 base short and J 5 bases short, with 5 bases between.

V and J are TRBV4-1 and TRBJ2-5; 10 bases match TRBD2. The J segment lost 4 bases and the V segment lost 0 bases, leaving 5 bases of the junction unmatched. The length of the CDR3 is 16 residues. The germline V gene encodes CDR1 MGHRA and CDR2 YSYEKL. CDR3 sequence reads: CASSQDGRLAGETQYF. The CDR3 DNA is TGCGCCAGCAGCCAAGATGGGAGACTAGCGGGAGAGACCCAGTACTTC.

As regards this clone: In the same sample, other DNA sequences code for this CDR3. For the CDR3, the DNA is TGTGCCAGCTCACCAGGACTAGCGGGAGGAGAGACCCAGTACTTC. This encodes CASSPGLAGGETQYF. The chain combines TRBV18 with TRBJ2-5, with 14 bases lining up with TRBD2. Trimming cost V 2 bases and J 4 bases; bases outside gene matches: 0. Germline V lookup: CDR1 KGHSH, CDR2 LQKENI. This CDR3 is 15 amino acids long.

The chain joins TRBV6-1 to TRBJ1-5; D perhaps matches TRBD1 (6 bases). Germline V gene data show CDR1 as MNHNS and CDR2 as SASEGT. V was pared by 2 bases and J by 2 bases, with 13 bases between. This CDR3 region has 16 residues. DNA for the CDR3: TGTGCCAGCAGTGAACGGAACAGGGCCGGCAATCAGCCCCAGCATTTT. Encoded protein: CASSERNRAGNQPQHF.

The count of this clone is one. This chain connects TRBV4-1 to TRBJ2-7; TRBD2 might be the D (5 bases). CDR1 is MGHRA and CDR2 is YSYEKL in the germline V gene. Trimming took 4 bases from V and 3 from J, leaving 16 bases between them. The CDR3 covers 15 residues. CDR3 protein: CASSPGQDYGYEQYF. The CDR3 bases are TGCGCCAGCAGCCCAGGCCAAGACTATGGCTACGAGCAGTACTTC.

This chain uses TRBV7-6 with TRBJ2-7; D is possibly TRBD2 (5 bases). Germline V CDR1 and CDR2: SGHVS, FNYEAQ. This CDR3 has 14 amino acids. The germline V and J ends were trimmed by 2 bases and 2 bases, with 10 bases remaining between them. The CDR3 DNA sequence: TGTGCCAGCAGCTTAAGCGGCACCGCCTACGAGCAGTACTTC. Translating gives CASSLSGTAYEQYF.

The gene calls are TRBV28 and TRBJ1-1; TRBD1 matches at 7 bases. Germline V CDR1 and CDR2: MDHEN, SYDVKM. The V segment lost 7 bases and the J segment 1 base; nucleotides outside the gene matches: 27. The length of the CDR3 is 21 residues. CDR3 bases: TGTGCCAGCATACAGGACCGAATCTACAGGGGAAAGTTGGTTAGGAACACTGAAGCTTTCTTT. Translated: CASIQDRIYRGKLVRNTEAFF.

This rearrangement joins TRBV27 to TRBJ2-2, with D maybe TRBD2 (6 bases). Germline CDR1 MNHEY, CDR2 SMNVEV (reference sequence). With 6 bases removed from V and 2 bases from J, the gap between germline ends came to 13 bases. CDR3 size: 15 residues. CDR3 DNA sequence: TGTGCCAGCAGCATGGACTACCTAAACACCGGGGAGCTGTTTTTT. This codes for CASSMDYLNTGELFF.

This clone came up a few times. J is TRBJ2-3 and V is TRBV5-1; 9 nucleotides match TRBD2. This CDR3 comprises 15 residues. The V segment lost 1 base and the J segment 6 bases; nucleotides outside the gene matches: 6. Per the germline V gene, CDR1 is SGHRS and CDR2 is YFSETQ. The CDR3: CASSLQRGAWDTQYF. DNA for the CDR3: TGCGCCAGCAGCTTGCAGCGGGGGGCTTGGGATACGCAGTATTTT.

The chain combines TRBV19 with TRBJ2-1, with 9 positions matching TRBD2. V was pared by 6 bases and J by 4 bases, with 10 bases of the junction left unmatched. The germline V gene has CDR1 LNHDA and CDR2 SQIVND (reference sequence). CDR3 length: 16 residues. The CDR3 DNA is TGTGCCAGTAGCCTTCAGGACAGCGGGGGGTACAATGAGCAGTTCTTC. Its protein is CASSLQDSGGYNEQFF.